This TCR beta chain was sequenced during a study of graft-versus-host responses after intestinal transplantation (dated by TCRdb to the early 2020s). As for the study more broadly: The transplants that recipients received were multivisceral, liver-intestinal, or isolated intestinal. All recipients received anti-thymocyte globulin induction followed by maintenance tacrolimus and steroids for roughly three years. Graft-versus-host and host-versus-graft alloreactive T cell clones were tracked in the graft, circulation and bone marrow after intestinal transplantation using bulk TCR-beta CDR3 sequencing. Alloreactive clones were identified by sequencing pre-transplant mixed lymphocyte reaction products and comparing them with unstimulated pre-transplant donor and recipient T cells. The cohort enrolled around 25 intestinal transplant recipients including one retransplant, and a few patients lacking pretransplant specimens were excluded. A peak of at least 4% donor T cells among recipient peripheral blood mononuclear cells was the definition used for donor T cell macrochimerism. Samples from a few later patients were sequenced in-house on an Illumina MiSeq with MiXCR processing rather than by the commercial service. Study-wide findings and limitations: GvH clones were found in recipient bone marrow, and some of the GvH clones appeared earlier in ileal mucosa or blood, which is consistent with an intestinal mucosal origin. Early after transplant, peak levels of circulating GvH clones were found to be associated with declines in HvG clones. Patients with donor T cell macrochimerism had high GvH to HvG T cell clonal ratios in their allografts. Conclusions were limited by the relatively low number and heterogeneity of intestinal transplant patients.

Dithiothreitol, EDTA incubations and collagenase D digestion were used to isolate intraepithelial and lamina propria lymphocytes from graft specimens. Serial intestinal graft biopsy specimens collected up to 600 days after transplant underwent bulk TCR-beta sequencing. CDR1 is given as SGHVS and CDR2 as FQNEAQ, both from the germline V gene. Germline trimming: 5 bases from V, 7 bases from J; junction bases outside gene matches: 7. Measured from the cysteine to the phenylalanine, the CDR3 is 15 residues long. Of the read, only the CDR3 DNA is kept; its 45 bases are in frame from base 1. Preparation of the library involved the immunoSEQ multiplex PCR assay. High-throughput TCR-beta CDR3 sequencing of genomic DNA from most patients was performed by Adaptive Biotechnologies. The study's own analysis went as follows. TCR sequencing data were retrieved from Adaptive's ImmunoSEQ software for 15 to 20 patients, whereas a few other patients were processed with MiXCR and VDJtools. CDR3 nucleotide sequences shared between donor and recipient were removed because their origin could not be assigned. To count as alloreactive, a clone needed at least 2-fold expansion over unstimulated cells and a minimum CFSE-low frequency of 0.002% (template counts) or 0.001% (read counts). A clone was considered mappable if detected in the sequenced pre-transplant spleen, lymph node, or MLR CFSE-low populations of the donor or recipient. The cumulative frequency of alloreactive clones was calculated as a percentage of all sequences, weighted by copy number. The immuneACCESS repertoire file appears here via TCRdb, limited to in-frame rearrangements. These files lack a portion of the clones; in checked studies, under half of the deficit traces to unresolved V genes, and the cause of the others is not known. Clone size and V and J calls were adopted from that table, with D and trimming inferred from the DNA. The sample includes over 7,500 clones, with approximately 74% observed a single time. The ten largest clones take up almost 9.5% of the sample.

In this sample, this clone turned up a few times. It has no known antigen specificity. No qualities accompany the bases; no much larger clone lies one base away. This sequence uses TRBV7-8 and TRBJ1-4, and 10 bases in between align with TRBD1. Material: ileum tissue, obtained around 460 days after transplant. The receptor's source is a human patient who received an intestinal transplant, so some T cells may come from the graft donor. For the CDR3, the sequence is CASSNPRDRGEKLFF. The DNA sequence follows: TGTGCCAGCAGCAACCCCCGGGACAGGGGTGAAAAACTGTTTTTT.